Listed here are 10 T cell receptor beta chains from one sample, sequenced in a study of T cell clones after liver transplantation. Data came from immunoSEQ multiplex PCR; TCRdb stores just in-frame clones and leaves some out. The sample gives some 11,000 clones, 71% of which show up once; over 20% is in the top ten. The sample consisted of CD4+ T cells from blood, taken almost 33 months after liver transplant. The receptors come from a human patient who received a liver transplant. The graft donor may have given rise to some T cells.

The chain uses TRBV9 and TRBJ2-3; 11 bases match TRBD1. The CDR3 totals 19 residues. Per the germline V gene, CDR1 is SGDLS and CDR2 is YYNGEE. V dropped 0 bases and J dropped 4; count of bases not matched to a gene: 13. CDR3 region: CASSVAGGTGGIRSDTQYF. The CDR3 nucleotides are TGTGCCAGCAGCGTAGCAGGCGGGACAGGGGGTATTCGGTCAGATACGCAGTATTTT.

Within the sample, this clone is medium-sized. This sequence joins TRBV13 and TRBJ2-7, with TRBD2 matching 9 bases. This CDR3 region has 15 residues. Unmatched junction bases numbered 11, after V lost 5 bases and J lost 6 bases. Germline CDR1 reads PRHDT; CDR2 reads FYEKMQ (reference sequence). CDR3 DNA sequence: TGTGCCAGCAGCCCGGGGGGTAGCGGGGGCGCCGAGCAGTACTTC. Translated: CASSPGGSGGAEQYF.

The V gene is TRBV19, the J gene TRBJ2-3; 10 bases are a match to TRBD2. The CDR3 is made up of 14 amino acids. The trim removed 4 bases at V and 5 bases at J, leaving 3 bases unmatched. Germline CDR1 LNHDA, CDR2 SQIVND (reference sequence). The CDR3 region has the DNA TGTGCCAGTAGTAGGGGACTAGCGTTAGATACGCAGTATTTT. Amino acids: CASSRGLALDTQYF.

The sample holds one count of this clone. This chain joins TRBV6-5 and TRBJ2-3; TRBD2 matches at 8 bases. V was clipped by 2 bases and J by 6 bases; unmatched bases: 7. The CDR3 runs 15 residues. CDR1 and CDR2 (germline): MNHEY, SVGAGI. The CDR3 DNA is TGTGCCAGCAGTTACAAACTAGCGGTCGGGGATACGCAGTATTTT. Amino acid sequence: CASSYKLAVGDTQYF.

The chain joins TRBV28 to TRBJ2-3; 8 nucleotides line up with TRBD2. This CDR3 spans 14 amino acids. Germline V CDR1 and CDR2: MDHEN, SYDVKM. V was pared by 7 bases and J by 1 base, with 4 bases of the junction left unmatched. CDR3 residues: CASTISGGTDTQYF. DNA of the CDR3: TGTGCCAGCACCATTAGCGGGGGCACAGATACGCAGTATTTT.

V usage is TRBV7-9 and J usage is TRBJ2-7; TRBD1 agrees at 7 bases. The J segment lost 6 bases and the V segment lost 4 bases, leaving 0 bases of the junction unmatched. The CDR3 is 11 residues long. CDR1 is SEHNR, CDR2 FQNEAQ, per germline (reference sequence). In DNA, the CDR3 is TGTGCCAGCAGCTCAGGGGGCGAGCAGTACTTC. Residues: CASSSGGEQYF.

This chain uses TRBV29-1 with TRBJ1-1; possible D gene TRBD1, 5 bases. With 4 bases removed from V and 5 bases from J, the gap between germline ends came to 11 bases. This CDR3 has 12 amino acids. Germline values: CDR1 SQVTM, CDR2 ANQGSEA. CDR3 DNA sequence: TGCAGCGTTGTCCGGGGGGGGACTGAAGCTTTCTTT. This translates into CSVVRGGTEAFF.

V gene TRBV11-3 combines with J gene TRBJ2-3; D could derive from TRBD1 or TRBD2 (5 bases each). Germline-derived CDR1 and CDR2 are SGHNT and YENEEA. This CDR3 has 18 residues. V lost 0 bases to trimming and J lost 3 bases, with 19 bases between them. The CDR3 sequence is CASSLDRGPRTGTDTQYF. CDR3 coding DNA: TGTGCCAGCAGCTTAGATCGGGGCCCTAGGACGGGGACAGATACGCAGTATTTT. The full variable domain, completed using reference TRBV11-3 and TRBJ2-3, is EAGVVQSPRYKIIEKKQPVAFWCNPISGHNTLYWYLQNLGQGPELLIRYENEEAVDDSQLPKDRFSAERLKGVDSTLKIQPAELGDSAVYLCASSLDRGPRTGTDTQYFGPGTRLTVL.

The chain joins TRBV30 to TRBJ1-4, with D possibly TRBD1 on 5 matching bases. The germline CDR1 and CDR2 sequences are GTSNPN and SVGIG (reference sequence). The ends were cut back, 0 bases at V and 4 bases at J, with 9 bases in the middle. The CDR3 length is 14 residues. The CDR3 region is CAWSVKQVNEKLFF. CDR3 nucleotides: TGTGCCTGGAGTGTAAAACAGGTTAATGAAAAACTGTTTTTT. Combining the CDR3 with reference TRBV30 and TRBJ1-4 gives the whole variable domain SQTIHQWPATLVQPVGSPLSLECTVEGTSNPNLYWYRQAAGRGLQLLFYSVGIGQISSEVPQNLSASRPQDRQFILSSKKLLLSDSGFYLCAWSVKQVNEKLFFGSGTQLSVL.

This chain links TRBV2 with TRBJ1-2; D is undetermined. The CDR3 length is 13 residues. The V and J ends lost 3 bases and 5 bases respectively, with 10 bases between them. Germline CDR1 is SNHLY and CDR2 is FYNNEI. CDR3 DNA sequence: TGTGCCAGCAGTGATACTGGGTTTTATGGCTACACCTTC. This codes for CASSDTGFYGYTF.